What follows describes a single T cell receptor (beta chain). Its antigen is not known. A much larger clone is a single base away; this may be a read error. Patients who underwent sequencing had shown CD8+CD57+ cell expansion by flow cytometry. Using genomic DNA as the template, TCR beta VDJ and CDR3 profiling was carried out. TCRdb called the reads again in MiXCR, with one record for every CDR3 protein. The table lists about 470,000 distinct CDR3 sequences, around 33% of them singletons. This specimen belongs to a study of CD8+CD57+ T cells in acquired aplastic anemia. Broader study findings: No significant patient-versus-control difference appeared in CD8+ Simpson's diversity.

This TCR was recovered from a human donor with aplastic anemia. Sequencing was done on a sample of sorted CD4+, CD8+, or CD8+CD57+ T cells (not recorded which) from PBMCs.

CDR3 sequence reads: CASSGDGNTEAFF. The CDR3 DNA is TGTGCCAGCAGCGGAGACGGGAACACTGAAGCTTTCTTT. The chain couples TRBV2 to TRBJ1-1; no clear D. V was clipped by 6 bases and J by 1 base, with 9 bases between them. CDR1 SNHLY and CDR2 FYNNEI come from the germline V gene. The CDR3 is 13 amino acids.